The 23 T cell receptor beta chains presented below share a single source sample, sequenced in a study of T cells after yellow fever vaccination. A single record per CDR3 protein comes from TCRdb applying MiXCR to the 5' RACE reads. The table has more than 300,000 distinct CDR3 sequences, around 7% seen once; the top ten hold roughly a sixth. This sample comprised PBMCs, obtained around 45 days after the first yellow fever vaccination. These receptors all stem from a man between 18 and 29 years old who received the YFV17D yellow fever vaccine.

J is TRBJ2-1 and V is TRBV24-1; 11 bases map to TRBD1. J was trimmed by 6 bases and V by 0 bases; bases with no gene match: 3. The CDR3 consists of 16 residues. CDR1 and CDR2 (germline): KGHDR, SFDVKD. DNA of the CDR3: TGTGCCACCAGTGATTTGGGACAGGGGGCCATCAATGAGCAGTTCTTC. Encoded protein: CATSDLGQGAINEQFF.

The V and J genes are TRBV11-1 and TRBJ2-4; D ambiguous. Between the trimmed V and J ends, which lost 5 bases and 8 bases, there was a span of 13 bases. CDR3 length equals 13 residues. CDR1 is SGHAT, CDR2 FQDESV, per germline (reference sequence). The CDR3 region is CASSPPGSDIQYF. Written as DNA, the CDR3 is TGTGCCAGCAGCCCCCCCGGGTCCGACATTCAGTACTTC.

This clonotype appeared many times. This rearrangement joins TRBV6-5 to TRBJ1-4; D might be TRBD1 (5 bases). Trimming removed 0 bases at V and 8 bases at J, with 10 bases between. Germline CDR1 reads MNHEY; CDR2 reads SVGAGI. The CDR3 sequence is 14 residues long. DNA for the CDR3: TGTGCCAGCAGTTACTCGCCGGGGGACGAAAAACTGTTTTTT. Its translation: CASSYSPGDEKLFF.

The V call is TRBV7-3, the J call TRBJ2-2; no clear D. Germline V gene sequence: CDR1 SGHTA, CDR2 FQGTGA. Trimming pared 4 bases from V and 5 bases from J, leaving 11 bases between. The CDR3 has 14 residues. The CDR3 sequence is CASSSQVLTGELFF. CDR3 DNA sequence: TGTGCCAGCAGCTCCCAGGTCCTGACCGGGGAGCTGTTTTTT.

This clonotype was found many times. The chain joins TRBV20-1 to TRBJ1-1; D remains unclear. The CDR3 spans 14 residues. V was cut by 2 bases and J by 5 bases, with 15 bases left in between. Germline CDR1 DFQATT, CDR2 SNEGSKA (reference sequence). The CDR3: CSARSQSRRTEAFF. CDR3 DNA: TGCAGTGCTAGAAGTCAAAGTCGCCGGACTGAAGCTTTCTTT.

This clonotype was seen many times. The rearrangement uses TRBV4-1 and TRBJ2-1, with a tentative D call TRBD2 (6 bases). Germline V CDR1 and CDR2: MGHRA, YSYEKL. Trimming removed 0 bases at V and 8 bases at J, with 17 bases between. This CDR3 is 16 amino acids long. CDR3 in DNA: TGCGCCAGCAGCCAAGATTCGCTAGCGCCACAGGATGAGCAGTTCTTC. This sequence encodes CASSQDSLAPQDEQFF.

This clonotype was observed a handful of times. The V call is TRBV7-2, the J call TRBJ2-5; 8 positions match TRBD2. Germline V gene sequence: CDR1 SGHTA, CDR2 FQGNSA. CDR3 length: 15 amino acids. J gave up 4 bases and V 2 bases, and 6 bases lay outside the gene matches. The CDR3 DNA reads TGTGCCAGCAGCTTAAACGGGGGGGCCATAGAGACCCAGTACTTC. As protein: CASSLNGGAIETQYF.

This chain uses TRBV6-6 with TRBJ2-1; possible D gene TRBD1, 5 bases. Per germline, CDR1 MNHNY and CDR2 SVGAGI (reference sequence). CDR3 size: 13 residues. Deletions cut 4 bases from V and 10 bases from J, with 14 bases between. The CDR3 DNA follows: TGTGCCAGCAGTTCCCGTTCACAGGCAGAGCAGTTCTTC. Its protein is CASSSRSQAEQFF.

CDR3 DNA: TGCAGTGCTAACAAAGCGGGGGGGCCGTACAATGAGCAGTTCTTC. It is translated as CSANKAGGPYNEQFF. The rearrangement uses TRBV20-1 and TRBJ2-1; 10 bases match TRBD2. The J segment lost 4 bases and the V segment lost 4 bases, leaving 7 bases of the junction unmatched. The CDR3 extends over 15 amino acids. Germline V CDR1 and CDR2: DFQATT, SNEGSKA (reference sequence).

The chain uses TRBV2 and TRBJ2-1, with D possibly being TRBD2 (6 bases). Trimming took off 5 bases at V and 1 base at J, with 18 bases between the two ends. The CDR3 spans 17 residues. CDR1 and CDR2 from the germline V gene are SNHLY and FYNNEI. The chain's CDR3 is CASSTGGIRGSYNEQFF. The CDR3 DNA is TGTGCCAGCAGTACTGGAGGGATTCGGGGGTCCTACAATGAGCAGTTCTTC.

The rearrangement joins TRBV6-1 to TRBJ2-1; 8 nucleotides agree with TRBD1. Germline V gene sequence: CDR1 MNHNS, CDR2 SASEGT. This CDR3 spans 16 amino acids. V was pared by 3 bases and J by 7 bases, with 11 bases of the junction left unmatched. DNA for the CDR3: TGTGCCAGCAGTGATCCTGCCGGGACAGGATTAAATGAGCAGTTCTTC. This encodes CASSDPAGTGLNEQFF.

The chain uses TRBV19 and TRBJ1-5; TRBD1 matches 7 bases. The CDR3 totals 16 residues. V was pared by 4 bases and J by 3 bases, with 9 bases of the junction left unmatched. Germline values: CDR1 LNHDA, CDR2 SQIVND (reference sequence). In nucleotides, the CDR3 is TGTGCCAGTAGTACAGGGGGGGTCCCTGTCAATCAGCCCCAGCATTTT. This gives the protein CASSTGGVPVNQPQHF. Supplemented by reference TRBV19 and TRBJ1-5, the full variable domain reads DGGITQSPKYLFRKEGQNVTLSCEQNLNHDAMYWYRQDPGQGLRLIYYSQIVNDFQKGDIAEGYSVSREKKESFPLTVTSAQKNPTAFYLCASSTGGVPVNQPQHFGDGTRLSIL.

Here the CDR3 reads CASTWTGGGVRSGANVLTF. The CDR3 DNA sequence: TGTGCCAGCACCTGGACAGGAGGAGGGGTGAGATCTGGGGCCAACGTCCTGACTTTC. V gene TRBV2 combines with J gene TRBJ2-6, with D possibly TRBD1 on 7 matching bases. The germline V and J ends were trimmed by 7 bases and 1 base, with 23 bases remaining between them. Germline V lookup: CDR1 SNHLY, CDR2 FYNNEI. The CDR3 totals 19 residues.

This clonotype was found a few times. V usage is TRBV19 and J usage is TRBJ1-4; D ambiguous. The germline gives CDR1 LNHDA, CDR2 SQIVND (reference sequence). The V and J ends lost 2 bases and 3 bases respectively, with 10 bases between them. The length of the CDR3 is 15 residues. CDR3 sequence (DNA): TGTGCCAGTAGTATACGAAGGGCATCTAATGAAAAACTGTTTTTT. As protein: CASSIRRASNEKLFF.

V usage is TRBV10-3 and J usage is TRBJ2-3; D remains ambiguous. Germline CDR1 ENHRY, CDR2 SYGVKD. V was cut by 4 bases and J by 1 base, with 9 bases left in between. The CDR3 is made up of 14 amino acids. CDR3 DNA: TGTGCCATCAGTGTTGGTGGGGGCACAGATACGCAGTATTTT. It codes for CAISVGGGTDTQYF.

This chain joins TRBV20-1 and TRBJ2-1; 7 bases are a match to TRBD2. With V trimmed by 0 bases and J by 2 bases, 7 bases remained unmatched. There are 16 residues in the CDR3. The V gene's germline CDR1 is DFQATT and CDR2 SNEGSKA (reference sequence). The CDR3 is CSARDPAGVPYNEQFF. In DNA form, the CDR3 reads TGCAGTGCTAGAGATCCCGCGGGGGTACCCTACAATGAGCAGTTCTTC.

The chain's CDR3 is CASTLGGTNEKLFF. The CDR3 DNA sequence: TGTGCCAGCACCCTGGGGGGGACTAATGAAAAACTGTTTTTT. This chain connects TRBV28 to TRBJ1-4, with a weak D call TRBD1 (5 bases). The CDR3 totals 14 residues. The germline V gene has CDR1 MDHEN and CDR2 SYDVKM. The ends were cut back, 7 bases at V and 2 bases at J, with 11 bases in the middle.

The chain recombines TRBV18 with TRBJ2-6; D is perhaps TRBD1 or TRBD2 (6 bases each). In germline, CDR1 is KGHSH, CDR2 LQKENI. The CDR3 is made up of 18 amino acids. Trimming stripped 2 bases from V and 0 bases from J, with 14 bases between. This chain's CDR3 is CASSPLEGVDSGANVLTF. The DNA for the CDR3 is TGTGCCAGCTCACCATTGGAGGGGGTTGACTCTGGGGCCAACGTCCTGACTTTC.

In its sample, this clonotype was seen many times. The CDR3 DNA reads as TGCAGCGTTACCGGGACAGGAAACTACGAGCAGTACTTC. Translated: CSVTGTGNYEQYF. The V gene is TRBV29-1, the J gene TRBJ2-7, with TRBD1 matching over 8 bases. This CDR3 spans 13 amino acids. J was trimmed by 3 bases and V by 5 bases; bases with no gene match: 6. Germline V lookup: CDR1 SQVTM, CDR2 ANQGSEA.

This clonotype came up a few times. This chain links TRBV2 with TRBJ2-1; D might be TRBD2 (5 bases). The CDR3 length is 14 residues. Germline V CDR1 and CDR2: SNHLY, FYNNEI. The V and J ends lost 4 bases and 4 bases respectively, with 11 bases between them. This CDR3 is CASSGSRGYNEQFF. The CDR3 region has the DNA TGTGCCAGCAGTGGGTCTCGCGGGTACAATGAGCAGTTCTTC.

The chain has TRBV7-9 and TRBJ2-5; D is possibly TRBD2 (5 bases). The CDR3 has 12 residues. Germline lookup yields CDR1 SEHNR and CDR2 FQNEAQ (reference sequence). The V end was cut by 7 bases, the J end by 1 base, with 7 bases between. The CDR3: CASKDFQETQYF. The CDR3 DNA reads TGTGCCAGCAAGGACTTCCAAGAGACCCAGTACTTC.

There are a few counts of this clonotype. V and J are TRBV2 and TRBJ2-2, with 7 bases identical to TRBD2. Germline CDR1 reads SNHLY; CDR2 reads FYNNEI. The CDR3 contains 15 residues. The J segment lost 1 base and the V segment lost 2 bases, leaving 1 base of the junction unmatched. For the CDR3, the DNA is TGTGCCAGCAGTGAAAAGCGGGGGAACACCGGGGAGCTGTTTTTT. Its translation is CASSEKRGNTGELFF. The full variable domain, rest sourced from reference TRBV2 and TRBJ2-2, is EPEVTQTPSHQVTQMGQEVILRCVPISNHLYFYWYRQILGQKVEFLVSFYNNEISEKSEIFDDQFSVERPDGSNFTLKIRSTKLEDSAMYFCASSEKRGNTGELFFGEGSRLTVL.

In this sample, this clonotype turned up many times. The chain combines TRBV5-1 with TRBJ2-7, with unresolved D. The length of the CDR3 is 12 residues. Trimming cost V 0 bases and J 8 bases, with 9 bases left between them. Germline V gives CDR1 SGHRS, CDR2 YFSETQ. CDR3 residues: CASSLEDSKQYF. DNA for the CDR3: TGCGCCAGCAGCTTGGAGGATAGCAAGCAGTACTTC.